This T cell receptor beta chain was observed in a study of shared clonotypes between healthy human individuals. Study-level background: Each donor had three CD4 naive, three CD4 memory, two CD8 naive and one CD8 memory plate.

TCRdb's copy holds only in-frame clones and misses some; the assay was immunoSEQ multiplex PCR. This table holds some 240,000 clones, under 80% found once. V lost 4 bases and J lost 5, with 19 bases in between. Germline CDR1 and CDR2: MGHRA and YSYEKL. CDR3 length: 16 amino acids. The study's findings and limits: Of the naive CD4 clonotypes, around 5% were shared across several donors. Rarefaction indicated that sorted-subset sequencing remained incomplete although depth was large.

This clone was recorded a few times. Its antigen remains unidentified. Sequenced input: memory CD4+ T cells sorted from blood. Subset meaning: CD45RA-negative fraction. The chain links TRBV4-1 to TRBJ2-3; D unresolved. The source of this sequence is a man aged 25-45 years in good health. CDR3 residues: CASSLPTPADQDTQYF. CDR3 in DNA: TGCGCCAGCAGCCTACCGACACCGGCGGATCAAGATACGCAGTATTTT.